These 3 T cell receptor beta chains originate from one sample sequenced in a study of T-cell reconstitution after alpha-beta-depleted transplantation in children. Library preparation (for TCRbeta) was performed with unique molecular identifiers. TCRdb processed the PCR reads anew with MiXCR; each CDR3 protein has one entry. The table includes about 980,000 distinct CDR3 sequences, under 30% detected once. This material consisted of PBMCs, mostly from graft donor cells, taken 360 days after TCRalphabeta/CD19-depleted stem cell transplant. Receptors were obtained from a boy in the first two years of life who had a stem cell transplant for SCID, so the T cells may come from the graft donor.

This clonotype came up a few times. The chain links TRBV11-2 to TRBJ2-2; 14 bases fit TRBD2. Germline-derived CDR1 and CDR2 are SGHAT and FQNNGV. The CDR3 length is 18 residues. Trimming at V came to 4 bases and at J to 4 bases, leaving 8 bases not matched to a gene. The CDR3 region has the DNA TGTGCCAGCAGCTCAGGGACTAGCGGGAGTACGTTCACCGGGGAGCTGTTTTTT. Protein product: CASSSGTSGSTFTGELFF. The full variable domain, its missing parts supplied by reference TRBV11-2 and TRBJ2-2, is EAGVAQSPRYKIIEKRQSVAFWCNPISGHATLYWYQQILGQGPKLLIQFQNNGVVDDSQLPKDRFSAERLKGVDSTLKIQPAKLEDSAVYLCASSSGTSGSTFTGELFFGEGSRLTVL.

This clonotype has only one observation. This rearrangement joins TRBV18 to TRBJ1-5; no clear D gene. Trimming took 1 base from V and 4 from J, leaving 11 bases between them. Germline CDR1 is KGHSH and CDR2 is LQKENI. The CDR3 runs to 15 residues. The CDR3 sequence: CASSPREAVNQPQHF. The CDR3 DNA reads TGTGCCAGCTCACCACGGGAAGCCGTAAATCAGCCCCAGCATTTT.

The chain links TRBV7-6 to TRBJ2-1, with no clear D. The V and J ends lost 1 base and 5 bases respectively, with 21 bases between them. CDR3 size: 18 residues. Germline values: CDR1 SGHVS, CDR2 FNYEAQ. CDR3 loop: CASSLVIHPPLIDNEQFF. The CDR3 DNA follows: TGTGCCAGCAGCTTAGTAATCCACCCACCACTGATAGACAATGAGCAGTTCTTC.